This T cell receptor (beta chain) was identified in a study of blood T cell repertoires in COVID-19. Measured with immunoSEQ multiplex PCR; TCRdb has only the in-frame clones, and not every one. This table holds about 80,000 clones, over 80% found once. The V end lost 8 bases, the J end lost 2 bases, and 12 bases lay between the germline ends. In germline, CDR1 is KGHSH, CDR2 LQKENI. This CDR3 has 13 residues. V is TRBV18 and J is TRBJ2-5; D might be TRBD2 (6 bases). Sequencing used peripheral blood. The source of this sequence is a human donor in a cohort sampled during active COVID-19. CDR3 coding DNA: TGTGCCAGCACGGCTAGCGAACAAGAGACCCAGTACTTC. Its protein product is CASTASEQETQYF.